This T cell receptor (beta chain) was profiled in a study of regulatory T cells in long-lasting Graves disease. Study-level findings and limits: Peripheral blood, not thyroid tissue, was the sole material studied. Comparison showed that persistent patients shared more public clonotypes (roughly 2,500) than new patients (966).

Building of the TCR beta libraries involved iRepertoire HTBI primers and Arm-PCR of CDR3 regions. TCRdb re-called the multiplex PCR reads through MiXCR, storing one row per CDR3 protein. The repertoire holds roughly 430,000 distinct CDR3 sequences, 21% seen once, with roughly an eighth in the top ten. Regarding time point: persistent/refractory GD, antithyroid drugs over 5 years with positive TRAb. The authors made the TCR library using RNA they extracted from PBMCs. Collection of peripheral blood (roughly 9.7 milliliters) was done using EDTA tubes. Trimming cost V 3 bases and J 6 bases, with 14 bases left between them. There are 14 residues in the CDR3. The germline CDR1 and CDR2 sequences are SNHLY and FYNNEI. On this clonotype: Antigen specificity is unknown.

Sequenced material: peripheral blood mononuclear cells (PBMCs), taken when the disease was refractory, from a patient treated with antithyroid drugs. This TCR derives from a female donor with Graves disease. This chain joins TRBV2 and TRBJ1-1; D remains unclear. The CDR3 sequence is CASSEAFGRAEAFF. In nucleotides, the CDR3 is TGTGCCAGCAGTGAGGCCTTCGGGAGGGCTGAAGCTTTCTTT.